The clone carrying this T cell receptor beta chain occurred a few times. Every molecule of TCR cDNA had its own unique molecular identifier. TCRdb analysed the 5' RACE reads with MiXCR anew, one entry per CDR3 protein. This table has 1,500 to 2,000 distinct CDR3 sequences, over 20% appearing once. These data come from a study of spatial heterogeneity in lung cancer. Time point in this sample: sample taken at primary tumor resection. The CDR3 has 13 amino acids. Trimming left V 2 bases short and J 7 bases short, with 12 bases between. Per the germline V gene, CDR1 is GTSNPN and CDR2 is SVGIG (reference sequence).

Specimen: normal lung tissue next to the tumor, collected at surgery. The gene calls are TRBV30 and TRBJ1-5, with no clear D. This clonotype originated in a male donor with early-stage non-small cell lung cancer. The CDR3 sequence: CAWSRRDRQPQHF. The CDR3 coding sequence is TGTGCCTGGAGTAGGAGGGATCGACAGCCCCAGCATTTT.